A selection of T cell receptor beta chains follows, all from one sample in a study of T cell repertoires in aging, cancer and after chemotherapy. TCRdb re-analysed the multiplex PCR reads in MiXCR, keeping a single row per CDR3 protein. The sample lists over a thousand distinct CDR3 sequences, over 25% occurring once. Sequencing was done on a sample of blood. The origin of the receptors is a human donor with a solid tumor. Both conserved end residues are part of each CDR3. The order of the fields is J gene, V gene, CDR3 protein.

TRBJ1-1,TRBV6-5,CASRATRITEAFF
TRBJ1-5,TRBV5-4,CASSLDGGMGPQHF
TRBJ2-1,TRBV6-2/TRBV6-3,CASSYQSSFYNEQFF
TRBJ2-3,TRBV6-1,CASSDISGGAGAQYF
TRBJ1-1,TRBV6-5,CASSVRGTKAFF
TRBJ2-2,TRBV6-5,CASRPSAANTGELFF
TRBJ2-1,TRBV6-5,CASSYDGGRRSGEQFF
TRBJ1-2,TRBV9,CASSPGHQRNYGYTF
TRBJ1-5,TRBV28,CASSLEGAVGKPQHF
TRBJ1-2,TRBV24-1,CATSDYYDSPDLDYTF
TRBJ2-7,TRBV4-1,CASCHAAGTSGKSSYEQYF
TRBJ2-5,TRBV20-1,CSARDRQETQYF
TRBJ1-2,TRBV20-1,CSASGDRDGGYTF
TRBJ2-1,TRBV6-2/TRBV6-3,CASSPGFRSSYNEQFF
TRBJ2-7,TRBV18,CASSISSGRLYEQYF
TRBJ1-3,TRBV12-3/TRBV12-4,CASSSGYYFGNTIYF
TRBJ2-1,TRBV11-2,CASSLDLTDGNEQFF
TRBJ2-6,TRBV6-5,CASSNRLSGANVLTF
TRBJ2-1,TRBV6-5,CATSEGRTGAHYNEQFF
TRBJ1-2,TRBV27,CASRSRGQGYGYTF
TRBJ1-2,TRBV19,CASSIPDRDKRYTF
TRBJ1-1,TRBV6-5,CASSTGGLMNTEAFF
.,TRBV5-4,CASSLESSGVVETQYF
TRBJ1-6,TRBV7-9,CASSLQDNSPLHF
TRBJ2-5,TRBV7-9,CASSFSGTGQETQYF
TRBJ1-2,TRBV20-1,CSAQGEGADYGYTF
TRBJ1-5,TRBV6-2/TRBV6-3,CASSYSPGIQPQHF
TRBJ2-7,TRBV13,CASSLGLAGDSYEQYF
TRBJ1-5,TRBV12-3/TRBV12-4,CATSWGQVVNQPQHF
TRBJ2-7,TRBV7-9,CASSSYRVFYEQYF
TRBJ2-5,TRBV20-1,CSARGAQNSPKETQYF
TRBJ2-7,TRBV5-4,CASSLARGLNEQYF
TRBJ1-1,TRBV20-1,CSARARRDTEAFF
TRBJ1-1,TRBV29-1,CSVECGGSTEAFF